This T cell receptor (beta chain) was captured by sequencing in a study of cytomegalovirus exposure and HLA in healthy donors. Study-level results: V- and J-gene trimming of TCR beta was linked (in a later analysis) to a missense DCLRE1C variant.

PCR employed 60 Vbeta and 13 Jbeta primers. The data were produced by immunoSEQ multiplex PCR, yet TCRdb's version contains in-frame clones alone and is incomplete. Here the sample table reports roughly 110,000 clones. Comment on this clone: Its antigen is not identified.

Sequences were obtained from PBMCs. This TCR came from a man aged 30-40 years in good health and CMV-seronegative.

The CDR3 reads CASSFLPPGQPSFF. The DNA for the CDR3 is TGTGCCAGCAGCTTCCTACCCCCGGGACAGCCATCTTTCTTT. The gene calls are TRBV11-1 and TRBJ1-1; 7 nucleotides line up with TRBD1. Germline lookup yields CDR1 SGHAT and CDR2 FQDESV (reference sequence). CDR3 length: 14 residues. Trimming removed 3 bases from V and 12 bases from J; junction bases left unmatched: 13.